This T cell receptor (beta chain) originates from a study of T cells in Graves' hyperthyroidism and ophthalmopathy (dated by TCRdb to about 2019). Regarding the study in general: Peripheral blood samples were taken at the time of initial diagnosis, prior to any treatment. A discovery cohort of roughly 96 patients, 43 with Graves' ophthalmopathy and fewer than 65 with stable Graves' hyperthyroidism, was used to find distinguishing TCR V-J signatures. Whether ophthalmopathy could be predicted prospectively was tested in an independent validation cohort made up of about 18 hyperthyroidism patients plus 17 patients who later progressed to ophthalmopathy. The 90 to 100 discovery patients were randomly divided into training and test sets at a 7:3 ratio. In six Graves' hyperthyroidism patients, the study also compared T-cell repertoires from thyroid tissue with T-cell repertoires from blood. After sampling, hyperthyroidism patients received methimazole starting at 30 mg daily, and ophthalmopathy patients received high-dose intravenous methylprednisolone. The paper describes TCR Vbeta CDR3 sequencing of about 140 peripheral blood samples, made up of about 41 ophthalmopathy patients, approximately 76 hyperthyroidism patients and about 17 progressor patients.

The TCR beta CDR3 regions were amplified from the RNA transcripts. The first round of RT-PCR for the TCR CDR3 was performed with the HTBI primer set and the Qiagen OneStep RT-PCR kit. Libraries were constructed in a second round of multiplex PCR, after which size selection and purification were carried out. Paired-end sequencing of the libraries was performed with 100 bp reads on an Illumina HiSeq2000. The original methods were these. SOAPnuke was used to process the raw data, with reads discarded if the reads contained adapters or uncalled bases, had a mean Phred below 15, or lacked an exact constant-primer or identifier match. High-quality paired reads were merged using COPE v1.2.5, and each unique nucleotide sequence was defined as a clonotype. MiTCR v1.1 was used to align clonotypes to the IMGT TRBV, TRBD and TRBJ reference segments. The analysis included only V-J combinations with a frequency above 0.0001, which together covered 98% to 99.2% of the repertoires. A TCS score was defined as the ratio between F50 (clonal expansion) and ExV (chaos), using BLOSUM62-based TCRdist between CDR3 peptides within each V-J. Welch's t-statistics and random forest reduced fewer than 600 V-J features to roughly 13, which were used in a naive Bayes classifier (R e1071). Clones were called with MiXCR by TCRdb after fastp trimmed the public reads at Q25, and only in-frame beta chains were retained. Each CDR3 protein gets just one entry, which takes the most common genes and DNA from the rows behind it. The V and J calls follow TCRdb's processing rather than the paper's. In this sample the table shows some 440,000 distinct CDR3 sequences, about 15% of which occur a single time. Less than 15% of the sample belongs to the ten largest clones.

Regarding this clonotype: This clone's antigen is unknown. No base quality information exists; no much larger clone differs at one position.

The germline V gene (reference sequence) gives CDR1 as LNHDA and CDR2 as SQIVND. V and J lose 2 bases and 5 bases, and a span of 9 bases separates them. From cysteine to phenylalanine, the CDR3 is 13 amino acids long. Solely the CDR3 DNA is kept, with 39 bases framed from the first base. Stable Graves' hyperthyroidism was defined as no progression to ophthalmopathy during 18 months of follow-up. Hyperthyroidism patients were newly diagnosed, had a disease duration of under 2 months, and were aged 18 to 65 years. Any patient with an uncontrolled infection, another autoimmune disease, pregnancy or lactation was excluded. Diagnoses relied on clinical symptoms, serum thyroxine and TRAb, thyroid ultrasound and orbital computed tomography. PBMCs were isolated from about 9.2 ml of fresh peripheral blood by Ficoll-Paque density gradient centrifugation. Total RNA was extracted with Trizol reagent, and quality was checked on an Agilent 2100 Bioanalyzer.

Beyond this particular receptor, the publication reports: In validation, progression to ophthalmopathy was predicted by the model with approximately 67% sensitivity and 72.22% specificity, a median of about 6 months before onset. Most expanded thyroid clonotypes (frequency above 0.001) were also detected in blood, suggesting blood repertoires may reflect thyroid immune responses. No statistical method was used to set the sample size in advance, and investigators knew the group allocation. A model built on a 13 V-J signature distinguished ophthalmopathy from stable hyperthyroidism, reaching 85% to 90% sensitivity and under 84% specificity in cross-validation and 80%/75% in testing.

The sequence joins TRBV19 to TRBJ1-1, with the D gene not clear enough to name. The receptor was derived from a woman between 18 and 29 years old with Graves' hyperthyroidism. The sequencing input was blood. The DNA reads TGTGCCAGTAGTATATACTGGGAGACTGAAGCTTTCTTT. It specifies CASSIYWETEAFF.